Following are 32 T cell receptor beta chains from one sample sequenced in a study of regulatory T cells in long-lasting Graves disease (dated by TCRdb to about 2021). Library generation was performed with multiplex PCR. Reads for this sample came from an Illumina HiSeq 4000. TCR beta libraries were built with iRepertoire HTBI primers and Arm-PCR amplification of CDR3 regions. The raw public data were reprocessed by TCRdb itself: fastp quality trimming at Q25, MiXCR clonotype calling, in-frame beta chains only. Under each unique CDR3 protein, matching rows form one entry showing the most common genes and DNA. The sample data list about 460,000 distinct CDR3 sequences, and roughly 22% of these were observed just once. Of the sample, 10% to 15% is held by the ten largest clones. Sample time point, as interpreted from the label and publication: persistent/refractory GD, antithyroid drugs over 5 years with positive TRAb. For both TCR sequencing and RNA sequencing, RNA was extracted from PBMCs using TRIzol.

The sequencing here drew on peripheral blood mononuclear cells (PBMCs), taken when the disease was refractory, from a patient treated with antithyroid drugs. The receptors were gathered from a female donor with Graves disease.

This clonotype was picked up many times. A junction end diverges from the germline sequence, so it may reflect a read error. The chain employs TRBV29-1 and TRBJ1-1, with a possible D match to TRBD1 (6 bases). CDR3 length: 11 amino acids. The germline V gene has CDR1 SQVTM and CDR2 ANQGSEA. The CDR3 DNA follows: TGCAGCGTTGGGGACAACCCGGTGCGTCGCTTT. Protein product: CSVGDNPVRRF. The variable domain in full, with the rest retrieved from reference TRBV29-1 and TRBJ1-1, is SAVISQKPSRDICQRGTSLTIQCQVDSQVTMMFWYRQQPGQSLTLIATANQGSEATYESGFVIDKFPISRPNLTFSTLTVSNMSPEDSSIYLCSVGDNPVRRFGQGTRLTVV.

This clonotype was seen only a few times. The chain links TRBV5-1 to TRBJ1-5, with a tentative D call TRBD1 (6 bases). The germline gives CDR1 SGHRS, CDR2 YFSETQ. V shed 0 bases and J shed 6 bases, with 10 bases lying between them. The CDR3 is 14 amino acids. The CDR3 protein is CASSLGGASQPQHF. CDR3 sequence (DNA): TGCGCCAGCAGCTTGGGGGGGGCTAGTCAGCCCCAGCATTTT. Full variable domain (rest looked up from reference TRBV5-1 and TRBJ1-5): KAGVTQTPRYLIKTRGQQVTLSCSPISGHRSVSWYQQTPGQGLQFLFEYFSETQRNKGNFPGRFSGRQFSNSRSEMNVSTLELGDSALYLCASSLGGASQPQHFGDGTRLSIL.

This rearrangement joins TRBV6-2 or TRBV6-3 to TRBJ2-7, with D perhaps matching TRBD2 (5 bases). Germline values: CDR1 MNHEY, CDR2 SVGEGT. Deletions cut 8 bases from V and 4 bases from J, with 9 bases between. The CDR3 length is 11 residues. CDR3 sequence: CASWGAYEQYF. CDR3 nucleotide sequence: TGTGCCAGCTGGGGAGCTTACGAGCAGTACTTC.

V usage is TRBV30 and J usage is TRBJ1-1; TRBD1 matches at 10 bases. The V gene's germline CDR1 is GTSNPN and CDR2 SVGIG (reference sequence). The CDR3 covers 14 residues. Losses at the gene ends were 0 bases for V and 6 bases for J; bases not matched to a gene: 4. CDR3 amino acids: CAWSVRDRGPEAFF. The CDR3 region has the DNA TGTGCCTGGAGTGTTCGGGACAGGGGTCCTGAAGCTTTCTTT.

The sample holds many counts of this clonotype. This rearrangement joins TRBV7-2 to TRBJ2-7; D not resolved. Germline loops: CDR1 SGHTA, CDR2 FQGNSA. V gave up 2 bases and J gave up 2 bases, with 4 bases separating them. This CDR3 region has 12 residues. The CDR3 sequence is CASSLNPYEQYF. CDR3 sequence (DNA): TGTGCCAGCAGCTTAAATCCCTACGAGCAGTACTTC.

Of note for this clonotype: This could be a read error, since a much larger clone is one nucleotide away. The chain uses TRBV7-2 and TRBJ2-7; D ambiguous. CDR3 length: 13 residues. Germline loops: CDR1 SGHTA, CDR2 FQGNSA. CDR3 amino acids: CASGLGPRYEQYF. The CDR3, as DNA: TGTGCCAGCGGCTTAGGGCCACGCTACGAGCAGTACTTC.

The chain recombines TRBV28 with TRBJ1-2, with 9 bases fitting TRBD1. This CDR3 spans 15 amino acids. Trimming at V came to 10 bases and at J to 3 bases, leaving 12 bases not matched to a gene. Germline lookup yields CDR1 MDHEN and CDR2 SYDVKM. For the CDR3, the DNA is TGTGCCACCCGGGGGGCCGGGACAGGGTACTATGGCTACACCTTC. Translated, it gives CATRGAGTGYYGYTF.

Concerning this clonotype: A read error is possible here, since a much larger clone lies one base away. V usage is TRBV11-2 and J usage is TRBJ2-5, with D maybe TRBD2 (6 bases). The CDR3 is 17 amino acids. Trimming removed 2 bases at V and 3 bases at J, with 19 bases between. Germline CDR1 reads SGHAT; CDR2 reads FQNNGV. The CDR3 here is CASSLLPGDSGEETQYF. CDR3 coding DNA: TGTGCCAGCAGCTTACTCCCGGGAGATAGCGGAGAAGAGACCCAGTACTTC.

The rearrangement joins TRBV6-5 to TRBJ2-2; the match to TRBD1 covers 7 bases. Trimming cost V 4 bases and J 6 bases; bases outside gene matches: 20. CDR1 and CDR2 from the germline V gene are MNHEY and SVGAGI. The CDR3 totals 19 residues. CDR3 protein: CASSSEGGYGFGQAGELFF. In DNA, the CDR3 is TGTGCCAGCAGTTCGGAAGGCGGGTACGGGTTCGGACAGGCCGGGGAGCTGTTTTTT.

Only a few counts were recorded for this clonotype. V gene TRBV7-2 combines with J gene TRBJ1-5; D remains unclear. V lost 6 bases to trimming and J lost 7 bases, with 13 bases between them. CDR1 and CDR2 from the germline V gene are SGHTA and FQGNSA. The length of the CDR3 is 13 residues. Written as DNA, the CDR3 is TGTGCCAGCAGTACAGCAGTCGGCCAGCCCCAGCATTTT. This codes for CASSTAVGQPQHF. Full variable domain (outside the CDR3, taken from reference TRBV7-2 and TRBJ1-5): GAGVSQSPSNKVTEKGKDVELRCDPISGHTALYWYRQSLGQGLEFLIYFQGNSAPDKSGLPSDRFSAERTGGSVSTLTIQRTQQEDSAVYLCASSTAVGQPQHFGDGTRLSIL.

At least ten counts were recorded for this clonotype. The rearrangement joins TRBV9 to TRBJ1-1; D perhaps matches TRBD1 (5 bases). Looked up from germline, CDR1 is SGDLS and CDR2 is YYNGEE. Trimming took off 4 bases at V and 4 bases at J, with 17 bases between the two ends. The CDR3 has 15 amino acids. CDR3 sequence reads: CASSPSGEQGTEAFF. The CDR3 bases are TGTGCCAGCAGCCCAAGTGGGGAGCAGGGCACTGAAGCTTTCTTT.

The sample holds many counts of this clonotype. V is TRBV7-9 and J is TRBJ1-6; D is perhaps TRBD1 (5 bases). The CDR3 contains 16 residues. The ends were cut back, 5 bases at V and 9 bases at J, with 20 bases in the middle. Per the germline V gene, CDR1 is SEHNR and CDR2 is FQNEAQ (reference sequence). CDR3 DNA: TGTGCCAGCAGCCAGAACCGGGACGTCCTTGGTTCACCCCTCCACTTT. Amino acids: CASSQNRDVLGSPLHF.

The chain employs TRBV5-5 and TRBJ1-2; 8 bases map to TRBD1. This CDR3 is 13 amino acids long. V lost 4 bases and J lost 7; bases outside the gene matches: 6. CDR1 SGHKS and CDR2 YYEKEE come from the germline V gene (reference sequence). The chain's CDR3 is CASSRPDRGGYTF. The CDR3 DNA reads TGTGCCAGCAGCCGTCCCGACAGGGGTGGCTACACCTTC.

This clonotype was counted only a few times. CDR3 amino acids: CSATSYEQYF. The CDR3 nucleotides are TGCAGTGCTACGTCCTACGAGCAGTACTTC. The J gene is TRBJ2-7, the V gene TRBV20-1; D unresolved. The V end was cut by 4 bases, the J end by 1 base, with 2 bases between. Per the germline V gene, CDR1 is DFQATT and CDR2 is SNEGSKA (reference sequence). This CDR3 comprises 10 residues.

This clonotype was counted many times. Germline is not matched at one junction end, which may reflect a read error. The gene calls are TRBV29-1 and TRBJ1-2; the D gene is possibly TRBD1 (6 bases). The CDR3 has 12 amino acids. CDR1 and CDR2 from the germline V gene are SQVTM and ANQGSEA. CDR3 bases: TGCAGCTTTGACAGGTCTGGCTATGGCTACACCTTC. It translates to CSFDRSGYGYTF.

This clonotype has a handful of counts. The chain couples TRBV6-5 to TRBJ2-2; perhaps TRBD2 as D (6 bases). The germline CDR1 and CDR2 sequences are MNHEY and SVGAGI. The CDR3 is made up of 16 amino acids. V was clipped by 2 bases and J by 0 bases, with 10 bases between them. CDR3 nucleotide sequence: TGTGCCAGCAGTTACCTGGGGGGATCGAACACCGGGGAGCTGTTTTTT. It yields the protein CASSYLGGSNTGELFF.

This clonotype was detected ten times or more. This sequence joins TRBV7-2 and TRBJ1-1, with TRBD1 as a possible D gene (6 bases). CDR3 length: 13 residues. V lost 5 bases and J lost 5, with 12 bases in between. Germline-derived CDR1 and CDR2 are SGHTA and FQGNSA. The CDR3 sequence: CASSQEGVTEAFF. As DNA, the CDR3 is TGTGCCAGCAGCCAAGAGGGGGTTACTGAAGCTTTCTTT. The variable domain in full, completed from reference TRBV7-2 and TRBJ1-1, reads GAGVSQSPSNKVTEKGKDVELRCDPISGHTALYWYRQSLGQGLEFLIYFQGNSAPDKSGLPSDRFSAERTGGSVSTLTIQRTQQEDSAVYLCASSQEGVTEAFFGQGTRLTVV.

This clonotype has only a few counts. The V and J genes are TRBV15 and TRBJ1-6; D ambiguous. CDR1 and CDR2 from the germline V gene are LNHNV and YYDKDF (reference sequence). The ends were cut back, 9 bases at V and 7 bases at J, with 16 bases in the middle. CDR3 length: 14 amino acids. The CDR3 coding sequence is TGTGCCACTTCTGGTCCCGAATGGAATTCACCCCTCCACTTT. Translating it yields CATSGPEWNSPLHF.

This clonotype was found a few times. The chain's CDR3 is CASSKFQGAAWGTQYF. In DNA form, the CDR3 reads TGTGCCAGCAGTAAATTTCAGGGGGCAGCGTGGGGGACCCAGTACTTC. The V call is TRBV12-3 or TRBV12-4, the J call TRBJ2-5; 8 bases fit TRBD1. CDR3 length: 16 amino acids. V lost 5 bases to trimming and J lost 7 bases; unmatched junction nucleotides: 15.

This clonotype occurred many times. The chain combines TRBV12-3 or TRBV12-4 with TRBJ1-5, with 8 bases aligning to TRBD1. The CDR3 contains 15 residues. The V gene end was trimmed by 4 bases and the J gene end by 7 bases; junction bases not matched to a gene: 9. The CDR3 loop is CASSSRTGREQPQHF. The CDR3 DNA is TGTGCCAGCAGTTCCCGGACAGGGAGGGAACAGCCCCAGCATTTT.

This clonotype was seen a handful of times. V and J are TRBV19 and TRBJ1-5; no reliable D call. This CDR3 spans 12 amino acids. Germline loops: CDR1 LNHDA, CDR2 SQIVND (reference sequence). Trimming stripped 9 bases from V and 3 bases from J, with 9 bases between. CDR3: CASSIPNQPQHF. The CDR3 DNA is TGTGCCAGCAGCATCCCCAATCAGCCCCAGCATTTT.

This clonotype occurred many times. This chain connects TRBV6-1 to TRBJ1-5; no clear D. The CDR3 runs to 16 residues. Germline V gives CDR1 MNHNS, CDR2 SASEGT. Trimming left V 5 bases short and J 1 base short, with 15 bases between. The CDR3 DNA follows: TGTGCCAGCAGTCCATATTCCCGAGGGAGCAATCAGCCCCAGCATTTT. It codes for CASSPYSRGSNQPQHF.

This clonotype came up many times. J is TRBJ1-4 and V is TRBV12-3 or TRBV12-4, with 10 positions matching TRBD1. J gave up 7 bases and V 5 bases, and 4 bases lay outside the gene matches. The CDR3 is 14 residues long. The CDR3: CASSTGQGTEKLFF. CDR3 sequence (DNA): TGTGCCAGCAGTACGGGACAGGGGACTGAAAAACTGTTTTTT.

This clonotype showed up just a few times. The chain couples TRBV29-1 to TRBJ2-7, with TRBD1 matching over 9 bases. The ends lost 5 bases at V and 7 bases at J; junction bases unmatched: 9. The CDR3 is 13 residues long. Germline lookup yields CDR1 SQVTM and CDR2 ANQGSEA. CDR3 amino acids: CSVPGTGFGEQYF. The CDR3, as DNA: TGCAGCGTTCCCGGGACAGGGTTCGGTGAGCAGTACTTC.

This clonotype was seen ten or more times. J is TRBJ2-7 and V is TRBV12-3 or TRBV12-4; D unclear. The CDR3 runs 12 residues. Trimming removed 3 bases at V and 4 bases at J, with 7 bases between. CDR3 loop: CASSLSRYEQYF. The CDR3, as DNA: TGTGCCAGCAGTTTGTCCAGGTACGAGCAGTACTTC.

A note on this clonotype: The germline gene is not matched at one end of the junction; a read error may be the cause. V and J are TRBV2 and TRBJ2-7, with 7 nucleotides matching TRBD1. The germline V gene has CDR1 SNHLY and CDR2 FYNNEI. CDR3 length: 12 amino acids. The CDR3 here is CASSSDRYGQYF. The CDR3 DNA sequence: TGTGCCAGCAGCTCGGACAGGTACGGGCAGTACTTC.

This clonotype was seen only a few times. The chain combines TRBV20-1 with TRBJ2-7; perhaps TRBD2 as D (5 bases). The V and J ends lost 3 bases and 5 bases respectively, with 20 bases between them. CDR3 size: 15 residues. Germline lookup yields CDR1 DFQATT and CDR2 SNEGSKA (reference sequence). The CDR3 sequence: CSASRRLGYEDEQYF. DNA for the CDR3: TGCAGTGCTAGTAGGAGGTTGGGCTATGAGGACGAGCAGTACTTC.

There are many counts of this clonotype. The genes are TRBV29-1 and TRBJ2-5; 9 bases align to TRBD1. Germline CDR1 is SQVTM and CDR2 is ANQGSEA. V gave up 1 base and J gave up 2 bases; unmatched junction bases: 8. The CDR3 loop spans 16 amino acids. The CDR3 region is CSVEGGKGQGQETQYF. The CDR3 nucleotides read TGCAGCGTTGAAGGTGGAAAGGGACAGGGTCAAGAGACCCAGTACTTC.

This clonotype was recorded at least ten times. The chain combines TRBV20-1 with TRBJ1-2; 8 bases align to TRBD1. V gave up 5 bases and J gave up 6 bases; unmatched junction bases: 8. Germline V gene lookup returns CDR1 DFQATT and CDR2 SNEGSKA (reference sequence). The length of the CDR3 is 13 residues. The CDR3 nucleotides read TGCAGTGCTCCTCGGACAGGGAGAGATGGCTACACCTTC. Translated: CSAPRTGRDGYTF.

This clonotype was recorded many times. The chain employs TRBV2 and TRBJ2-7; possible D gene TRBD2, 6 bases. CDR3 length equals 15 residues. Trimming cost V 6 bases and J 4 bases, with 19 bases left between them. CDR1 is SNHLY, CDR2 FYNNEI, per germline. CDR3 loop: CASRIEQVGGYEQYF. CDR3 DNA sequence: TGTGCCAGCAGAATCGAGCAGGTGGGAGGTTACGAGCAGTACTTC.

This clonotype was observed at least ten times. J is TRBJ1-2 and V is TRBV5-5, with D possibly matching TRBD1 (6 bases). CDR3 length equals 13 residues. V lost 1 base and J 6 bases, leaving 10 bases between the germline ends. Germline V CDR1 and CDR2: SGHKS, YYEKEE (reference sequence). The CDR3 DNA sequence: TGTGCCAGCAGCTTGACAGGGAAGGATGGCTACACCTTC. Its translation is CASSLTGKDGYTF.

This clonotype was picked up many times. The CDR3 reads CASSLPGQGNNSPLHF. In DNA form, the CDR3 reads TGTGCCAGCAGTTTACCCGGACAGGGCAATAATTCACCCCTCCACTTT. The genes are TRBV7-2 and TRBJ1-6; 8 bases align to TRBD1. Germline V CDR1 and CDR2: SGHTA, FQGNSA. This CDR3 has 16 residues. V dropped 6 bases and J dropped 5; count of bases not matched to a gene: 9.